Each of the 15 T cell receptor beta chains below was sequenced from the same sample in a study of human T cells and chemical hapten exposure. TCRdb passed the RACE reads through MiXCR, listing each CDR3 protein once. The sample has approximately 120,000 distinct CDR3 sequences; about a tenth are singletons. Time point given: patch test 2, 6 weeks after DPC sensitization. Treatment given: therapeutic diphenylcyclopropenone sensitization with weekly scalp DPC. Specimen: whole blood, collected in connection with sensitization to the hapten diphenylcyclopropenone (DPC). The receptor set was obtained from a woman aged 40 to 49 with alopecia areata. Some clones in this sample may be carry-over from other donors' samples.

This clonotype was counted between two and nine times. The rearrangement uses TRBV7-2 and TRBJ2-5; 10 bases map to TRBD2. Germline V lookup: CDR1 SGHTA, CDR2 FQGNSA. Trimming removed 4 bases from V and 6 bases from J; junction bases left unmatched: 11. The length of the CDR3 is 16 residues. The CDR3 DNA reads as TGTGCCAGCAGCTCGAAGGCAGCGGGGGGGCCAAAGACCCAGTACTTC. This encodes CASSSKAAGGPKTQYF. The full variable domain, with the rest looked up from reference TRBV7-2 and TRBJ2-5, is GAGVSQSPSNKVTEKGKDVELRCDPISGHTALYWYRQSLGQGLEFLIYFQGNSAPDKSGLPSDRFSAERTGGSVSTLTIQRTQQEDSAVYLCASSSKAAGGPKTQYFGPGTRLLVL.

This clonotype was observed a few times. V usage is TRBV7-9 and J usage is TRBJ2-1; 10 bases agree with TRBD2. V was clipped by 8 bases and J by 9 bases; unmatched bases: 10. Germline V gene data show CDR1 as SEHNR and CDR2 as FQNEAQ (reference sequence). This CDR3 is 14 amino acids long. CDR3 DNA sequence: TGTGCCAGCTGCCCGAGCGGGGGGGATCCTGAGCAGTTCTTC. Its protein is CASCPSGGDPEQFF.

This clonotype appeared a few times. The chain couples TRBV6-2 or TRBV6-3 to TRBJ2-5, with TRBD2 identical over 12 bases. The CDR3 consists of 17 residues. From germline, CDR1 is MNHEY and CDR2 SVGEGT. V lost 6 bases, J lost 5 bases, and 13 bases stayed unmatched. CDR3: CASRSGRTSGAGETQYF. Here the CDR3 DNA reads TGTGCCAGCAGAAGCGGACGGACTAGCGGGGCCGGTGAGACCCAGTACTTC.

This clonotype was recorded a few times. The gene calls are TRBV28 and TRBJ2-6; D gene unclear. Germline-derived CDR1 and CDR2 are MDHEN and SYDVKM. This CDR3 region has 14 residues. V was pared by 5 bases and J by 5 bases, with 10 bases between. This CDR3 is CASSVTSRANVLTF. CDR3 nucleotides: TGTGCCAGCAGTGTGACAAGTAGGGCCAACGTCCTGACTTTC.

This clonotype was detected many times. The chain carries TRBV12-3 or TRBV12-4 and TRBJ1-3; D is unresolved. CDR3 length equals 15 residues. The V end was cut by 3 bases, the J end by 0 bases, with 9 bases between. The CDR3, as DNA: TGTGCCAGCAGTTTGAGGGCGACCTCTGGAAACACCATATATTTT. Encoded protein: CASSLRATSGNTIYF.

This clonotype was observed a handful of times. This chain links TRBV12-3 or TRBV12-4 with TRBJ2-1; 10 bases align to TRBD2. The ends lost 4 bases at V and 0 bases at J; junction bases unmatched: 9. The CDR3 is made up of 18 amino acids. CDR3 in amino acids: CASSYGLAGVSSYNEQFF. DNA of the CDR3: TGTGCCAGCAGTTACGGTCTAGCGGGGGTCAGCTCCTACAATGAGCAGTTCTTC.

The chain employs TRBV29-1 and TRBJ2-7; 10 bases fit TRBD1. From germline, CDR1 is SQVTM and CDR2 ANQGSEA. The CDR3 totals 13 residues. V trimming: 3 bases; J trimming: 4 bases; junction bases outside the gene matches: 3. As DNA, the CDR3 is TGCAGCGTTGAGGGACAGGGGAAGTACGAGCAGTACTTC. Translating it yields CSVEGQGKYEQYF.

This clonotype was seen ten or more times. The genes are TRBV7-9 and TRBJ2-1, with 11 positions matching TRBD1. The CDR3 contains 16 residues. The ends lost 5 bases at V and 4 bases at J; junction bases unmatched: 7. Per germline, CDR1 SEHNR and CDR2 FQNEAQ (reference sequence). CDR3 nucleotides: TGTGCCAGCAGCGGACAGGGGGCCCATTCTTACAATGAGCAGTTCTTC. Its translation: CASSGQGAHSYNEQFF.

This sequence joins TRBV7-9 and TRBJ1-3, with TRBD1 as a possible D gene (6 bases). The CDR3 is 14 residues long. Germline values: CDR1 SEHNR, CDR2 FQNEAQ (reference sequence). The V end was cut by 5 bases, the J end by 2 bases, with 10 bases between. The CDR3: CASSTTGTGNTIYF. The DNA of the CDR3 is TGTGCCAGCAGCACGACAGGAACTGGAAACACCATATATTTT.

The J gene is TRBJ2-7, the V gene TRBV27; 8 bases agree with TRBD1. This CDR3 has 15 amino acids. V lost 3 bases, J lost 0 bases, and 4 bases stayed unmatched. Germline V gene sequence: CDR1 MNHEY, CDR2 SMNVEV (reference sequence). The CDR3 here is CASSFGQGDSYEQYF. CDR3 in DNA: TGTGCCAGCAGTTTTGGACAGGGAGACTCCTACGAGCAGTACTTC.

In this sample, this clonotype turned up many times. J is TRBJ1-5 and V is TRBV5-4, with no clear D. Germline V gene lookup returns CDR1 SGHNT and CDR2 YYREEE (reference sequence). V dropped 6 bases and J dropped 11 bases, with 24 bases sitting between them. This CDR3 is built from 15 residues. The CDR3 spells CASNNRDTLLMAQHF. The CDR3 DNA sequence: TGTGCCAGCAATAACCGGGATACCCTTTTAATGGCCCAGCATTTT.

This clonotype came up many times. The chain joins TRBV7-9 to TRBJ1-4, with unresolved D. V lost 7 bases and J lost 0, with 12 bases in between. CDR3 size: 15 residues. CDR1 is SEHNR, CDR2 FQNEAQ, per germline (reference sequence). In DNA form, the CDR3 reads TGTGCCAGCAAAAAGGGTGGTGCAACTAATGAAAAACTGTTTTTT. As protein: CASKKGGATNEKLFF. Looking up the rest from reference TRBV7-9 and TRBJ1-4 gives the full variable domain: DTGVSQNPRHKITKRGQNVTFRCDPISEHNRLYWYRQTLGQGPEFLTYFQNEAQLEKSRLLSDRFSAERPKGSFSTLEIQRTEQGDSAMYLCASKKGGATNEKLFFGSGTQLSVL.

This clonotype was seen many times. J is TRBJ2-7 and V is TRBV27; D assignment may be TRBD1 or TRBD2 (5 bases each). The V and J ends lost 3 bases and 2 bases respectively, with 11 bases between them. Germline V gene sequence: CDR1 MNHEY, CDR2 SMNVEV (reference sequence). This CDR3 comprises 14 residues. The CDR3 coding sequence is TGTGCCAGCAGTTTCCGGGACGGGGCCTACGAGCAGTACTTC. This codes for CASSFRDGAYEQYF.

The table lists this clonotype with many counts. The CDR3 coding sequence is TGTGCCAGCAGCTTGGGGCAAAATCTCGGGGTCTTCTTT. This gives the protein CASSLGQNLGVFF. The chain employs TRBV7-2 and TRBJ1-1; a possible D gene is TRBD1 (5 bases). The V gene lost 3 bases and the J gene lost 14 bases, with 19 bases spanning the gap. The CDR3 covers 13 residues. The germline gives CDR1 SGHTA, CDR2 FQGNSA.

This rearrangement joins TRBV25-1 to TRBJ2-4; D not resolved. Germline V gives CDR1 MGHDK, CDR2 SYGVNS. The CDR3 is made up of 18 amino acids. Trimming removed 7 bases at V and 0 bases at J, with 22 bases between. For the CDR3, the DNA is TGTGCCAGCACGGGTGCGGCCCAGGTACCTCTAGCCAAAAACATTCAGTACTTC. Its translation: CASTGAAQVPLAKNIQYF.